What follows are 14 T cell receptor beta chains derived from one specimen sequenced in a study of cytomegalovirus exposure and HLA in healthy donors. PCR used 60 Vbeta primers and 13 Jbeta primers. The repertoire was sequenced with immunoSEQ multiplex PCR; TCRdb's copy has only in-frame clones and lacks some. The data contain 95,000 to 150,000 clones, approximately 78% of them seen just once; the ten biggest clones take up roughly 1.1%. The material sequenced was PBMCs. These receptors came from a woman aged 25-40 years in good health and CMV-seronegative.

This chain uses TRBV7-8 with TRBJ1-1, with D tentatively TRBD1 (5 bases). The CDR3 sequence is 15 residues long. With 5 bases removed from V and 1 base from J, the gap between germline ends came to 14 bases. Germline CDR1 reads SGHVS; CDR2 reads FQNEAQ. The DNA for the CDR3 is TGTGCCAGCAGCCGACCCGGGACTGGGAACACTGAAGCTTTCTTT. Its protein product is CASSRPGTGNTEAFF.

This sequence joins TRBV7-3 and TRBJ1-1, with no clear D. V gave up 3 bases and J gave up 1 base, with 6 bases separating them. Germline-derived CDR1 and CDR2 are SGHTA and FQGTGA. CDR3 size: 13 residues. CDR3 loop: CASSFTENTEAFF. The CDR3 DNA is TGTGCCAGCAGCTTCACTGAGAACACTGAAGCTTTCTTT.

This chain links TRBV6-5 with TRBJ1-4; D possibly corresponds to TRBD1 (5 bases). The CDR3 is made up of 14 amino acids. Germline CDR1 is MNHEY and CDR2 is SVGAGI. V was pared by 2 bases and J by 3 bases, with 7 bases between. The CDR3 is CASSYGHSNEKLFF. The CDR3 DNA reads TGTGCCAGCAGTTACGGACACTCTAATGAAAAACTGTTTTTT.

This clone has a single count. Sequence at one end of the junction differs from germline and may be a read error. This chain uses TRBV5-3 with TRBJ2-7; possible D gene TRBD2, 5 bases. TRBV5-3 is sorted into the ORF group, with uncertain function. This CDR3 region has 8 residues. The CDR3 is CAKTPGEF. The CDR3, as DNA: TGTGCCAAAACGCCCGGGGAATTC.

This chain joins TRBV7-2 and TRBJ2-2; D might be TRBD1 (6 bases). This CDR3 is built from 15 residues. The V gene lost 2 bases and the J gene lost 1 base, with 8 bases spanning the gap. The germline CDR1 and CDR2 sequences are SGHTA and FQGNSA. The chain's CDR3 is CASSLFRGNTGELFF. CDR3 bases: TGTGCCAGCAGCTTATTCAGGGGGAACACCGGGGAGCTGTTTTTT.

This chain links TRBV6-4 with TRBJ2-2, with 7 bases matching TRBD2. The CDR3 loop spans 14 amino acids. The trim removed 6 bases at V and 3 bases at J, leaving 4 bases unmatched. Germline lookup yields CDR1 MRHNA and CDR2 SNTAGT. The DNA for the CDR3 is TGTGCCAGCAGGGGAGGGGTCGACACCGGGGAGCTGTTTTTT. Amino acids: CASRGGVDTGELFF.

The J gene is TRBJ2-4, the V gene TRBV19; the D is unclear. V was pared by 6 bases and J by 0 bases, with 15 bases between. The length of the CDR3 is 16 residues. CDR1 and CDR2 (germline): LNHDA, SQIVND (reference sequence). The CDR3 sequence is CASRSNSFLAKNIQYF. DNA of the CDR3: TGTGCCAGTAGGAGTAACTCGTTTCTAGCCAAAAACATTCAGTACTTC.

This CDR3 reads CASSFPPGGDNEQFF. The CDR3 DNA sequence: TGTGCCAGCAGCTTCCCGCCAGGGGGAGACAATGAGCAGTTCTTC. V is TRBV11-2 and J is TRBJ2-1; 7 nucleotides line up with TRBD1. Germline CDR1 SGHAT, CDR2 FQNNGV. The CDR3 extends over 15 amino acids. Germline trimming cut 3 bases from V and 5 bases from J; bases unmatched to any gene: 7.

The gene calls are TRBV27 and TRBJ1-2, with TRBD1 matching 7 bases. From germline, CDR1 is MNHEY and CDR2 SMNVEV (reference sequence). Trimming at V came to 6 bases and at J to 3 bases, leaving 4 bases not matched to a gene. The CDR3 is 13 residues long. The CDR3 loop reads CASSPQGDYGYTF. Written as DNA, the CDR3 is TGTGCCAGCAGCCCTCAGGGGGACTATGGCTACACCTTC.

This rearrangement joins TRBV4-2 to TRBJ2-3, with 8 bases identical to TRBD2. The CDR3 contains 15 residues. J was trimmed by 4 bases and V by 5 bases; bases with no gene match: 8. Per germline, CDR1 LGHNA and CDR2 YNFKEQ. Here the CDR3 DNA reads TGTGCCAGCAGCACGAGCGGGAGCGGGTCAGATACGCAGTATTTT. Protein product: CASSTSGSGSDTQYF.

The DNA for the CDR3 is TGTGCCAGCAGTTGGACATCTAACACTGAAGCTTTCTTT. This codes for CASSWTSNTEAFF. The chain has TRBV27 and TRBJ1-1, with D perhaps matching TRBD1 (5 bases). There are 13 residues in the CDR3. CDR1 MNHEY and CDR2 SMNVEV come from the germline V gene (reference sequence). Trimming cost V 4 bases and J 2 bases, with 8 bases left between them.

The chain combines TRBV4-1 with TRBJ1-4, with D hard to call. This CDR3 spans 16 amino acids. The germline CDR1 and CDR2 sequences are MGHRA and YSYEKL. The V end lost 4 bases, the J end lost 5 bases, and 17 bases lay between the germline ends. This CDR3 reads CASSPSRAAANEKLFF. CDR3 coding DNA: TGCGCCAGCAGCCCCTCGAGGGCGGCAGCGAATGAAAAACTGTTTTTT.

V and J are TRBV2 and TRBJ2-5, with TRBD2 matching over 7 bases. The CDR3 spans 14 residues. With V trimmed by 6 bases and J by 5 bases, 9 bases remained unmatched. CDR1 is SNHLY, CDR2 FYNNEI, per germline. CDR3: CASRAGMGGETQYF. DNA of the CDR3: TGTGCCAGCAGGGCGGGAATGGGGGGGGAGACCCAGTACTTC.

Only one count was recorded for this clone. The sample holds other DNA sequences that translate to the same CDR3. This chain uses TRBV11-2 with TRBJ2-7; D is unclear. The CDR3 covers 16 residues. Trimming stripped 5 bases from V and 0 bases from J, with 17 bases between. Germline CDR1 reads SGHAT; CDR2 reads FQNNGV. The CDR3 loop is CASSLVGLFSSYEQYF. The CDR3 nucleotides are TGTGCCAGCAGCCTAGTGGGCCTTTTTAGCTCCTACGAGCAGTACTTC.